The clone carrying this T cell receptor beta chain appeared a few times. Its target is unknown. CDR1 and CDR2 (germline): MDHEN, SYDVKM. The length of the CDR3 is 13 residues. Trimming stripped 2 bases from V and 10 bases from J, with 12 bases between. Heparinised blood was drawn once per donor, averaging around 120 mL. In all sorted populations, purity surpassed 95%. This sample was included in a study of beta chain features in type 1 diabetes. Study-wide results and limits: In the patient group, naive, central memory and Treg TCRB repertoires seemed more alike than in the healthy donor group. All four CD4+ subsets from Type 1 diabetes patients carried moderately but significantly shorter TCRB CDR3s.

What was sequenced were expressed TCRB transcripts, since all of the isolated RNA had been reverse transcribed. Only in-frame clones appear in the TCRdb table, and some are missing; sequencing was by immunoSEQ multiplex PCR. The sample carries about 210,000 clones, about 11% recorded once. The V and J genes are TRBV28 and TRBJ2-1; D gene ambiguous. The sequenced sample was central memory CD4+ T cells from blood. This clonotype was sampled from a man between 18 and 29 years old in good health. The CDR3 sequence: CASSLRADEEQFF. The CDR3 DNA reads as TGTGCCAGCAGTTTACGGGCAGATGAGGAGCAGTTCTTC.